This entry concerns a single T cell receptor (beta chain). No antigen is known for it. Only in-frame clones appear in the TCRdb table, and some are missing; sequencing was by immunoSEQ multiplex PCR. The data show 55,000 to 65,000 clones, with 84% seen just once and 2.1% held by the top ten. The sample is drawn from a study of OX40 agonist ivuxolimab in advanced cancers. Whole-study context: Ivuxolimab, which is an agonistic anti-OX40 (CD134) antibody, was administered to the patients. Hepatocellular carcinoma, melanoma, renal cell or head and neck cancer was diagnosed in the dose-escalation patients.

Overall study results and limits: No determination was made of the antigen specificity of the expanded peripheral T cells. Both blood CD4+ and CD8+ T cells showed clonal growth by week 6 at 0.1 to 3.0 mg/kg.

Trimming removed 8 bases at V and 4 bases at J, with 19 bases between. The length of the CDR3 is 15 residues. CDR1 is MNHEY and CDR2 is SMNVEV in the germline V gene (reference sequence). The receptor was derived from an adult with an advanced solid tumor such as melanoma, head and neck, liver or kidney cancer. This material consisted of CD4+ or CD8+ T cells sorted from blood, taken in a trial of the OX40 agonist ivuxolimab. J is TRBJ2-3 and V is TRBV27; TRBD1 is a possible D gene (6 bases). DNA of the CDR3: TGTGCCAGCCCACAGGGTCTCACCGGGGCAGATACGCAGTATTTT. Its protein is CASPQGLTGADTQYF.